These 6 T cell receptor beta chains share one sample of origin, sequenced in a study of cytomegalovirus exposure and HLA in healthy donors. PCR used 60 Vbeta primers and 13 Jbeta primers. Sequenced by immunoSEQ multiplex PCR; TCRdb stores in-frame clones only, minus some. The table records some 140,000 clones, over 65% of them present only once. What was sequenced was PBMCs. These receptors were collected from a woman between 35 and 50 years old in good health and CMV-seronegative.

The chain links TRBV2 to TRBJ2-5; 8 bases match TRBD1. Germline trimming cut 8 bases from V and 3 bases from J; bases unmatched to any gene: 11. Germline V gives CDR1 SNHLY, CDR2 FYNNEI. The CDR3 covers 15 residues. This chain's CDR3 is CASWLGRGPKETQYF. Here the CDR3 DNA reads TGTGCCAGCTGGTTGGGCAGGGGGCCAAAAGAGACCCAGTACTTC.

This clone was picked up a small number of times. This chain uses TRBV27 with TRBJ2-7, with 8 bases identical to TRBD2. The CDR3 loop spans 17 amino acids. The germline CDR1 and CDR2 sequences are MNHEY and SMNVEV (reference sequence). Trimming removed 2 bases from V and 0 bases from J; junction bases left unmatched: 9. The CDR3 DNA is TGTGCCAGCAGTTTAGAGCACCAGCGGGGGAGCTCCTACGAGCAGTACTTC. It encodes CASSLEHQRGSSYEQYF.

The V gene is TRBV2, the J gene TRBJ2-6; 10 nucleotides align to TRBD1. J was trimmed by 16 bases and V by 7 bases; bases with no gene match: 1. There are 10 residues in the CDR3. Germline values: CDR1 SNHLY, CDR2 FYNNEI. Written as DNA, the CDR3 is TGTGCCAGCAAGGACAGGGGGCTGACTTTC. Protein: CASKDRGLTF. Supplemented by reference TRBV2 and TRBJ2-6, the full variable domain reads EPEVTQTPSHQVTQMGQEVILRCVPISNHLYFYWYRQILGQKVEFLVSFYNNEISEKSEIFDDQFSVERPDGSNFTLKIRSTKLEDSAMYFCASKDRGLTFGAGSRLTVL.

The chain recombines TRBV7-2 with TRBJ2-7; 11 nucleotides line up with TRBD2. The germline gives CDR1 SGHTA, CDR2 FQGNSA. V shed 0 bases, J shed 6 bases, and the junction held 4 bases outside the gene matches. This CDR3 region has 15 residues. CDR3 in amino acids: CASSLATSGRGEQYF. For the CDR3, the DNA is TGTGCCAGCAGCTTAGCCACTAGCGGGAGAGGCGAGCAGTACTTC.

As regards this clone: At one of its ends the junction is not consistent with the germline gene, which may arise from a read error. J is TRBJ2-6 and V is TRBV4-1, with D possibly matching TRBD1 (5 bases). The CDR3 sequence is 17 residues long. Germline V gives CDR1 MGHRA, CDR2 YSYEKL. CDR3 protein: CASTQSGSGSGANVLTF. The CDR3 bases are TGCGCCAGCACCCAATCCGGGTCAGGGTCTGGGGCCAACGTCCTGACTTTC.

The V call is TRBV2, the J call TRBJ2-1, with 8 bases matching TRBD1. This CDR3 spans 15 amino acids. The germline V gene encodes CDR1 SNHLY and CDR2 FYNNEI. After removal of 7 bases from V and 4 bases from J, the junction contained 9 bases not matched to a gene. The CDR3 nucleotides are TGTGCCAGCAAGAGGTTCGGGACAGGTTACAATGAGCAGTTCTTC. It yields the protein CASKRFGTGYNEQFF.